The clone carrying this T cell receptor (beta chain) came up a few times. Its specificity is not known. Germline values: CDR1 SGHRS, CDR2 YFSETQ. V lost 0 bases, J lost 0 bases, and 0 bases stayed unmatched. This CDR3 contains 14 residues. This entry is derived from a study of cytomegalovirus exposure and HLA in healthy donors. Vbeta (60) and Jbeta (13) primers were used in the PCR. Libraries were prepared by immunoSEQ multiplex PCR; TCRdb keeps only in-frame clonotypes and omits some of them. This table holds over 75,000 clones, about nine tenths found once. Study-wide results and limits: What a later analysis reportedly showed was that an Asian-associated ancestry cluster had fewer N-insertions than the 666-donor mean.

This clonotype originated in a man aged 25-45 years in good health and CMV-seropositive. Source material: PBMCs. The V gene is TRBV5-1, the J gene TRBJ2-7, with TRBD1 matching 7 bases. The DNA of the CDR3 is TGCGCCAGCAGCTTGGGGGACAGCTCCTACGAGCAGTACTTC. The encoded protein is CASSLGDSSYEQYF.